This T cell receptor (beta chain) stems from a study of control samples from healthy donors and cancer patients. The length of the CDR3 is 17 residues. Measured with immunoSEQ multiplex PCR; TCRdb has only the in-frame clones, and not every one. The sample holds about 120,000 clones, around 90% seen once. This clonotype originated in a man aged 35 to 55 in good health. The sample taken for sequencing was blood. V and J are TRBV12-2 and TRBJ2-7; the D call TRBD2 from the table was never checked on the DNA. TRBV12-2 is recorded as a pseudogene. CDR3: CASRLALAGAVNHEQYF. In nucleotides, the CDR3 is TGTGCAAGTCGCTTAGCCCTAGCGGGGGCAGTGAATCACGAGCAGTACTTC.